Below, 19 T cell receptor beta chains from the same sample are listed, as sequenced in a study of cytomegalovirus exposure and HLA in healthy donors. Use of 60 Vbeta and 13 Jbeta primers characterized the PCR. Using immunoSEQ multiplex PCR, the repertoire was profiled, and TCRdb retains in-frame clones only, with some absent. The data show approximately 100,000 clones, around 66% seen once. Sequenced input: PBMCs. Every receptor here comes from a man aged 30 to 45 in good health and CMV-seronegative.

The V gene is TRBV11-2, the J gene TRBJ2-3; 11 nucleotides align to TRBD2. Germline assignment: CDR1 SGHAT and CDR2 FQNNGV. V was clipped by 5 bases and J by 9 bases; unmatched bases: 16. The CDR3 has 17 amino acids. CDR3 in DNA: TGTGCCAGCAGCCCGACCCGTCTAGCGGGGGGAGTCGGCACGCAGTATTTT. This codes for CASSPTRLAGGVGTQYF.

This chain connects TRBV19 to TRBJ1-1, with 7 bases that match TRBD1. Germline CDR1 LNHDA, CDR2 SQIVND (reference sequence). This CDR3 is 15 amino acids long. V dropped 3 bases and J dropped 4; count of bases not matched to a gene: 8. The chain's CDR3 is CASSIRGDRATEAFF. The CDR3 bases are TGTGCCAGTAGTATCCGAGGCGACAGGGCCACTGAAGCTTTCTTT. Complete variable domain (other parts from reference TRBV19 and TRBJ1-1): DGGITQSPKYLFRKEGQNVTLSCEQNLNHDAMYWYRQDPGQGLRLIYYSQIVNDFQKGDIAEGYSVSREKKESFPLTVTSAQKNPTAFYLCASSIRGDRATEAFFGQGTRLTVV.

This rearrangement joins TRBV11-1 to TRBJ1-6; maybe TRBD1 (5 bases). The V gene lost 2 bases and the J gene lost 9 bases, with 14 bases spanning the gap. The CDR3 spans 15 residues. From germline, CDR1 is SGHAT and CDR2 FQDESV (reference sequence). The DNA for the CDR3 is TGTGCCAGCAGCTTACGGGGACTGATAAGTTCACCCCTCCACTTT. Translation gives CASSLRGLISSPLHF.

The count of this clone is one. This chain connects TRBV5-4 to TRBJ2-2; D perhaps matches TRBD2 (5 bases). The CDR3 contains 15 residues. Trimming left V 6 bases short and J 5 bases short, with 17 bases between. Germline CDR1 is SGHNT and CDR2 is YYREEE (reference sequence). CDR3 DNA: TGTGCCAGCAAGAGATGGCAGCGAGGGACCGGGGAGCTGTTTTTT. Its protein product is CASKRWQRGTGELFF.

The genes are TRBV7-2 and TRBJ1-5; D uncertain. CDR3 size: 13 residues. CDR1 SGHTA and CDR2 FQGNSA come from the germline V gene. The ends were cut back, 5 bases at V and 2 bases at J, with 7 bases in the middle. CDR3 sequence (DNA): TGTGCCAGCAGCCCAGGCGGCAATCAGCCCCAGCATTTT. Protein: CASSPGGNQPQHF. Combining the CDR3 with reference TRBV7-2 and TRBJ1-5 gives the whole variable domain GAGVSQSPSNKVTEKGKDVELRCDPISGHTALYWYRQSLGQGLEFLIYFQGNSAPDKSGLPSDRFSAERTGGSVSTLTIQRTQQEDSAVYLCASSPGGNQPQHFGDGTRLSIL.

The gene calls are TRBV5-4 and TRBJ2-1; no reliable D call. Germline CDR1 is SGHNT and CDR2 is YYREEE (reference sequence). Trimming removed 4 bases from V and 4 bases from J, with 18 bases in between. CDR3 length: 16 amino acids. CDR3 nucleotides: TGTGCCAGCAGCCGCCCGACACAGAAGTCTTACAATGAGCAGTTCTTC. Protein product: CASSRPTQKSYNEQFF.

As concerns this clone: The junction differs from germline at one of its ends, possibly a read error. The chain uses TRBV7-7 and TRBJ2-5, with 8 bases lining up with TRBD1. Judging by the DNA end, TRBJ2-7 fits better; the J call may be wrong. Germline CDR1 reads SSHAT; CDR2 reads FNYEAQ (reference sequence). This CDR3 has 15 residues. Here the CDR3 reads CASSLATGETYEQYF. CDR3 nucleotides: TGTGCTAGCAGCTTAGCGACAGGGGAGACCTACGAGCAGTACTTC.

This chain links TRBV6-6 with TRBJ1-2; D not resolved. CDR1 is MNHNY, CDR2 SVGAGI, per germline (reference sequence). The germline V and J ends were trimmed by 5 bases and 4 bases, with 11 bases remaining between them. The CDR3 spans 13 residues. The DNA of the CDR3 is TGTGCCAGCAGTCCGACACGATCCTATGGCTACACCTTC. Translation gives CASSPTRSYGYTF.

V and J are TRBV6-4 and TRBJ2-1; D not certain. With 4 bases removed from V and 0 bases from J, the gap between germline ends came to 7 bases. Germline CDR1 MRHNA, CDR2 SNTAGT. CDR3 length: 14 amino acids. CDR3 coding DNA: TGTGCCAGCAGTGCCGGTCTCTCCTACAATGAGCAGTTCTTC. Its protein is CASSAGLSYNEQFF.

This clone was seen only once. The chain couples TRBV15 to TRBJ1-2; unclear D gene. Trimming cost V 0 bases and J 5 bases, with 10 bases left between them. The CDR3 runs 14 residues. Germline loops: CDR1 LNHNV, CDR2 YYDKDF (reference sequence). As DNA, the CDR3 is TGTGCCACCAGCAGAGATTGGGCTGAGTATGGCTACACCTTC. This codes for CATSRDWAEYGYTF.

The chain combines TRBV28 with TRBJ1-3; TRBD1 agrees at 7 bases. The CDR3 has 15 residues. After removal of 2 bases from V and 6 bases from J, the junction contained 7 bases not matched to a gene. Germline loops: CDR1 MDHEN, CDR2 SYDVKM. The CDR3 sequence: CASSLASQGENTIYF. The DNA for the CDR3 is TGTGCCAGCAGTTTAGCTAGTCAGGGGGAAAACACCATATATTTT.

The CDR3 loop is CASSLDDSSGNTIYF. CDR3 DNA sequence: TGTGCCAGCAGCTTAGATGACAGCTCTGGAAACACCATATATTTT. The rearrangement uses TRBV7-3 and TRBJ1-3; tentatively, D is TRBD1 (5 bases). Trimming took off 2 bases at V and 0 bases at J, with 8 bases between the two ends. The germline CDR1 and CDR2 sequences are SGHTA and FQGTGA. This CDR3 is built from 15 residues.

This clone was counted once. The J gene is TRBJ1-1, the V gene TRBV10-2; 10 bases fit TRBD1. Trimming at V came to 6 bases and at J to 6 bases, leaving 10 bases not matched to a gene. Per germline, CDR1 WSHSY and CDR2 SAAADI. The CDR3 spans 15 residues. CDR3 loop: CASRERDRGRAEAFF. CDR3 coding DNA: TGCGCCAGCAGGGAGAGGGACAGGGGTCGAGCTGAAGCTTTCTTT.

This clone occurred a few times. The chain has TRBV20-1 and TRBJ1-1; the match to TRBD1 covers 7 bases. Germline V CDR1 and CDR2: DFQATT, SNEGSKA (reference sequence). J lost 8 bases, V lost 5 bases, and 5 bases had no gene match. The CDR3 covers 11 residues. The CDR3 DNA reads TGCAGTGCTCTTGGACAGGAGGAAGCTTTCTTT. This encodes CSALGQEEAFF.

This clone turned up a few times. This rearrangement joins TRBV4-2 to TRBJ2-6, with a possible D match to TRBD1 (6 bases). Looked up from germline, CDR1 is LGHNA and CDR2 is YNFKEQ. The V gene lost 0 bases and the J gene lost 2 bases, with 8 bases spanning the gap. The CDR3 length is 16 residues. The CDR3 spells CASSQDTGTGANVLTF. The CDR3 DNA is TGTGCCAGCAGCCAAGATACAGGGACTGGGGCCAACGTCCTGACTTTC.

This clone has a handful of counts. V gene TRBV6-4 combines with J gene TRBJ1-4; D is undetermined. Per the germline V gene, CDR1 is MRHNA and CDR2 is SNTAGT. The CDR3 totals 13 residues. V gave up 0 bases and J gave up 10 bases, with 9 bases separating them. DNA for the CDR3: TGTGCCAGCAGTGACTCTTTAGGCGGAAAACTGTTTTTT. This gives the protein CASSDSLGGKLFF.

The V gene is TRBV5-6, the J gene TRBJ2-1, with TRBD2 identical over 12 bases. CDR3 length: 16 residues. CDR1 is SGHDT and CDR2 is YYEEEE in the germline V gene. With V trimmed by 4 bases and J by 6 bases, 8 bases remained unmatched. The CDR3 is CASSPRLAGVGNEQFF. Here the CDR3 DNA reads TGTGCCAGCAGCCCAAGACTAGCGGGAGTAGGCAATGAGCAGTTCTTC.

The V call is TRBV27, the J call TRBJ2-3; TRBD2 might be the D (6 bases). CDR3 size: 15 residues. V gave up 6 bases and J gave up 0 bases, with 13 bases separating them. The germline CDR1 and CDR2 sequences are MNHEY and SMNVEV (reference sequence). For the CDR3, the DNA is TGTGCCAGCAGGCACTTGGGACTGAGCACAGATACGCAGTATTTT. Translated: CASRHLGLSTDTQYF.

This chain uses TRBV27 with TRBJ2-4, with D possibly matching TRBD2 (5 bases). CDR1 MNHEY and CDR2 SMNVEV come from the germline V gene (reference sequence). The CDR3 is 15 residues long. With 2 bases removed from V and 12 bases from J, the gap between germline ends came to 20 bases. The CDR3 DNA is TGTGCCAGCAGTTTAGAGGGTCGAATCTATGAGGCTCAGTACTTC. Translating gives CASSLEGRIYEAQYF.